These 22 T cell receptor beta chains were all obtained from the same sample, sequenced in a study of OX40 agonist ivuxolimab in advanced cancers. Produced via immunoSEQ multiplex PCR; TCRdb's table is partial and in-frame only. This table holds about 62,000 clones, 92% found once. The source was CD4+ or CD8+ T cells sorted from blood, collected in a trial of the OX40 agonist ivuxolimab. These receptors came from an adult with an advanced solid tumor such as melanoma, head and neck, liver or kidney cancer.

The J gene is TRBJ2-1, the V gene TRBV29-1; D unresolved. The CDR3 runs 14 residues. The V gene lost 2 bases and the J gene lost 2 bases, with 10 bases spanning the gap. CDR1 is SQVTM and CDR2 is ANQGSEA in the germline V gene. The CDR3 here is CSVEPYRTYNEQFF. DNA of the CDR3: TGCAGCGTTGAACCCTATAGGACCTACAATGAGCAGTTCTTC.

The chain has TRBV6-5 and TRBJ2-7, with 10 bases identical to TRBD1. Germline trimming cut 2 bases from V and 1 base from J; bases unmatched to any gene: 5. The CDR3 contains 16 residues. The germline gives CDR1 MNHEY, CDR2 SVGAGI. This CDR3 reads CASSYRGTGDSYEQYF. The CDR3 DNA sequence: TGTGCCAGCAGTTACCGGGGGACAGGGGATTCCTACGAGCAGTACTTC.

This chain joins TRBV5-1 and TRBJ2-6; no clear D. CDR3 length: 15 amino acids. Germline CDR1 reads SGHRS; CDR2 reads YFSETQ. V was trimmed by 0 bases and J by 0 bases, leaving 4 bases between them. Here the CDR3 DNA reads TGCGCCAGCAGCTTGGCCAACTCTGGGGCCAACGTCCTGACTTTC. It translates to CASSLANSGANVLTF.

The rearrangement links TRBV6-5 to TRBJ1-6; TRBD1 aligns across 7 bases. The junction had 11 bases not matched to a gene; V was cut back by 9 bases and J by 6 bases. This CDR3 has 15 amino acids. Germline V gene data show CDR1 as MNHEY and CDR2 as SVGAGI. CDR3 sequence: CASSDQQGSNSPLHF. As DNA, the CDR3 is TGTGCCAGTTCCGACCAACAGGGGAGTAATTCACCCCTCCACTTT.

This clone was seen only a few times. CDR3 sequence (DNA): TGTGCCAGCAGCAACCAGGCGGGGGCACGCTATGGCTACACCTTC. Amino acid sequence: CASSNQAGARYGYTF. The chain links TRBV7-9 to TRBJ1-2; tentatively, D is TRBD1 (6 bases). Germline CDR1 and CDR2: SEHNR and FQNEAQ (reference sequence). This CDR3 has 15 residues. V lost 5 bases and J lost 4, with 17 bases in between.

The CDR3 bases are TGCGCCAGCAGATCCTCTAAGCGGGACTACCAAGAGACCCAGTACTTC. It encodes CASRSSKRDYQETQYF. The chain joins TRBV5-1 to TRBJ2-5; 7 bases are shared with TRBD2. The germline gives CDR1 SGHRS, CDR2 YFSETQ. There are 16 residues in the CDR3. The junction had 10 bases not matched to a gene; V was cut back by 5 bases and J by 0 bases.

This chain connects TRBV10-3 to TRBJ1-1; D not resolved. V was pared by 4 bases and J by 0 bases, with 3 bases between. CDR1 is ENHRY and CDR2 is SYGVKD in the germline V gene. The CDR3 spans 12 residues. CDR3 coding DNA: TGTGCCATCAGTGGTATGAACACTGAAGCTTTCTTT. This encodes CAISGMNTEAFF.

This chain uses TRBV28 with TRBJ2-7; a weak D match, TRBD2 (6 bases). Trimming took 6 bases from V and 0 from J, leaving 15 bases between them. There are 15 residues in the CDR3. Germline CDR1 reads MDHEN; CDR2 reads SYDVKM. This CDR3 is CASRGGTYSSYEQYF. The CDR3 DNA follows: TGTGCCAGCAGGGGTGGGACTTACAGCTCCTACGAGCAGTACTTC.

The gene calls are TRBV20-1 and TRBJ2-5; D gene unclear. The CDR3 is 11 residues long. Germline V gene data show CDR1 as DFQATT and CDR2 as SNEGSKA (reference sequence). V was clipped by 5 bases and J by 4 bases, with 8 bases between them. The CDR3 DNA sequence: TGCAGTGCTGGATGGGGAGAGACCCAGTACTTC. It translates to CSAGWGETQYF.

The CDR3, as DNA: TGTGCCAGCAGCCCAGCGGGGGGCTACAGCTCAGATACGCAGTATTTT. Translation: CASSPAGGYSSDTQYF. This sequence joins TRBV5-4 and TRBJ2-3, with 9 bases fitting TRBD2. Germline values: CDR1 SGHNT, CDR2 YYREEE (reference sequence). The CDR3 loop spans 16 amino acids. J was trimmed by 4 bases and V by 4 bases; bases with no gene match: 10.

V is TRBV10-3 and J is TRBJ2-5; no reliable D call. The CDR3 is 12 residues long. Germline V lookup: CDR1 ENHRY, CDR2 SYGVKD. Trimming removed 2 bases from V and 0 bases from J, with 1 base in between. DNA of the CDR3: TGTGCCATCAGTGAGAACCAAGAGACCCAGTACTTC. Translating it yields CAISENQETQYF.

V usage is TRBV11-2 and J usage is TRBJ1-1, with 8 positions matching TRBD1. Germline V gene data show CDR1 as SGHAT and CDR2 as FQNNGV. Trimming at V came to 5 bases and at J to 7 bases, leaving 6 bases not matched to a gene. The length of the CDR3 is 13 residues. CDR3: CASSPRQGNEAFF. The CDR3 DNA reads TGTGCCAGCAGCCCAAGACAGGGGAATGAAGCTTTCTTT.

The rearrangement joins TRBV6-1 to TRBJ2-7; 7 bases fit TRBD1. Germline CDR1 MNHNS, CDR2 SASEGT. After removal of 2 bases from V and 9 bases from J, the junction contained 10 bases not matched to a gene. The CDR3 loop spans 14 amino acids. CDR3 nucleotide sequence: TGTGCCAGCAGTGAAATAGAGGACAGGATGAGGCAGTACTTC. This translates into CASSEIEDRMRQYF.

The rearrangement joins TRBV27 to TRBJ1-5; 7 nucleotides match TRBD1. CDR1 and CDR2 (germline): MNHEY, SMNVEV (reference sequence). J lost 3 bases, V lost 6 bases, and 5 bases had no gene match. The CDR3 contains 14 residues. CDR3 bases: TGTGCCAGCAGCACCGGGACAGACAATCAGCCCCAGCATTTT. Residues: CASSTGTDNQPQHF.

This clone was seen only once. The chain combines TRBV6-6 with TRBJ2-3; weak D call: TRBD1 (5 bases). The CDR3 has 13 residues. Trimming stripped 11 bases from V and 10 bases from J, with 22 bases between. CDR1 is MNHNY and CDR2 is SVGAGI in the germline V gene (reference sequence). DNA of the CDR3: TGTGCCTCACATCAGGGCGGCCTGAGTTCGCAGTATTTT. Protein: CASHQGGLSSQYF.

The chain joins TRBV15 to TRBJ2-1; D may be TRBD1 (6 bases). Per the germline V gene, CDR1 is LNHNV and CDR2 is YYDKDF (reference sequence). Trimming removed 1 base at V and 5 bases at J, with 15 bases between. CDR3 length equals 16 residues. CDR3: CATSRAGTIKDNEQFF. The DNA of the CDR3 is TGTGCCACCAGCAGAGCGGGGACAATTAAAGACAATGAGCAGTTCTTC.

This clone has a single count. The rearrangement links TRBV10-3 to TRBJ1-6; D is unclear. The germline V gene has CDR1 ENHRY and CDR2 SYGVKD. This CDR3 spans 15 amino acids. Trimming removed 2 bases at V and 5 bases at J, with 10 bases between. The CDR3 DNA reads as TGTGCCATCAGTGAGCTGGCCGGCGATAATTCACCCCTCCACTTT. Translating it yields CAISELAGDNSPLHF.

The chain employs TRBV5-1 and TRBJ1-4; 7 positions match TRBD1. The CDR3 has 14 residues. J lost 4 bases, V lost 3 bases, and 3 bases had no gene match. Germline V gene sequence: CDR1 SGHRS, CDR2 YFSETQ. The CDR3 DNA is TGCGCCAGCAGCTCGGGACAGAATAATGAAAAACTGTTTTTT. This translates into CASSSGQNNEKLFF.

V gene TRBV2 combines with J gene TRBJ1-4, with D hard to call. V was pared by 6 bases and J by 3 bases, with 11 bases between. Germline V gene data show CDR1 as SNHLY and CDR2 as FYNNEI. The length of the CDR3 is 14 residues. Written as DNA, the CDR3 is TGTGCCAGCAGAGCTACTTGGGCTAATGAAAAACTGTTTTTT. Protein: CASRATWANEKLFF.

The chain uses TRBV11-3 and TRBJ1-1; TRBD1 matches at 7 bases. V lost 6 bases, J lost 4 bases, and 5 bases stayed unmatched. The CDR3 covers 13 residues. CDR1 SGHNT and CDR2 YENEEA come from the germline V gene. As DNA, the CDR3 is TGTGCCAGCAGAGATCAGGGGGGCACTGAAGCTTTCTTT. This gives the protein CASRDQGGTEAFF.

The V call is TRBV6-1, the J call TRBJ1-1; D uncertain. The germline V and J ends were trimmed by 7 bases and 8 bases, with 8 bases remaining between them. This CDR3 is built from 10 residues. Germline assignment: CDR1 MNHNS and CDR2 SASEGT. The CDR3 coding sequence is TGTGCCAGCAATGCGGTCGAAGCTTTCTTT. This sequence encodes CASNAVEAFF.

The chain combines TRBV11-3 with TRBJ2-1; 8 positions agree with TRBD2. Per the germline V gene, CDR1 is SGHNT and CDR2 is YENEEA. Trimming removed 0 bases from V and 9 bases from J; junction bases left unmatched: 1. This CDR3 is built from 13 residues. As DNA, the CDR3 is TGTGCCAGCAGCTTAGATCGGGGGGGTGAGCAGTTCTTC. It specifies CASSLDRGGEQFF.